This T cell receptor (beta chain) was obtained from a study of PD-L1 blockade in urothelial cancer. Turning to the study itself: Blood analysis occurred 3 weeks (second dose) and 6 weeks after treatment start. Study results and limitations: Pretreatment TCR clonality in blood under the median foretold superior survival.

Spiking each PCR with synthetic TCR analog templates was performed. This table comes from immunoSEQ multiplex PCR, and its TCRdb copy is limited to in-frame clones, with some not included. The sample holds more than 30,000 clones, around 89% seen once. The time point: peripheral blood 6 weeks after treatment start. Notes on this clone: The antigen is undetermined.

V lost 4 bases, J lost 2 bases, and 6 bases stayed unmatched. In germline, CDR1 is SGHNT, CDR2 YYREEE (reference sequence). CDR3 length: 14 residues. The J gene is TRBJ2-7, the V gene TRBV5-4; TRBD1 matches 7 bases. The source material was PBMCs, sampled around atezolizumab (anti-PD-L1) treatment. This receptor was identified in a man older than 75 with urothelial cancer. The CDR3 sequence is CASSLGQPAYEQYF. The CDR3 nucleotides are TGTGCCAGCAGCCTGGGACAGCCAGCCTACGAGCAGTACTTC.